This T cell receptor beta chain stems from a study of identical twins. TCRdb processed the 5' RACE reads anew with MiXCR; each CDR3 protein has one entry. Of approximately 550,000 distinct CDR3 sequences in the sample, 20% to 25% were seen once. These same data were also listed under a study on yellow fever vaccine responses in identical twins.

The source material was CD4+ T cells sorted from blood. The clonotype comes from a woman younger than 30 in good health.

As DNA, the CDR3 is TGTGCCAGCTGTTCCCGCTCGAGCTCCTACAATGAGCAGTTCTTC. It encodes CASCSRSSSYNEQFF. The chain uses TRBV12-3 or TRBV12-4 and TRBJ2-1; D is uncertain. CDR3 size: 15 residues. The ends were cut back, 8 bases at V and 0 bases at J, with 14 bases in the middle.